One sample yielded the 21 T cell receptor beta chains listed below, sequenced in a study of blood T cell repertoires in COVID-19. Assay used: immunoSEQ multiplex PCR; TCRdb lists only in-frame clones, some missing. The data contain approximately 200,000 clones, roughly 90% of them singletons. Sequencing was done on a sample of PBMCs or T cells enriched from blood (not recorded which). These receptors originate from a woman under 40 who had been exposed to COVID-19.

This clone was seen repeatedly, ten times or more. V usage is TRBV12-3 or TRBV12-4 and J usage is TRBJ1-1; D is undetermined. This CDR3 is built from 13 residues. With 5 bases removed from V and 5 bases from J, the gap between germline ends came to 12 bases. Written as DNA, the CDR3 is TGTGCCAGCAGTACCCCCCCGCAGACTGAAGCTTTCTTT. It is translated as CASSTPPQTEAFF.

The chain is built from TRBV11-3 and TRBJ1-1; no clear D. The V end was cut by 7 bases, the J end by 6 bases, with 15 bases between. CDR3 length: 13 residues. CDR1 is SGHNT, CDR2 YENEEA, per germline. The CDR3 loop reads CASTNPGEAEAFF. In DNA form, the CDR3 reads TGTGCCAGCACCAATCCGGGAGAGGCTGAAGCTTTCTTT.

The chain has TRBV7-8 and TRBJ1-2; D remains ambiguous. V lost 4 bases to trimming and J lost 4 bases, with 13 bases between them. Germline V lookup: CDR1 SGHVS, CDR2 FQNEAQ. The CDR3 contains 14 residues. The CDR3 is CASSSSNTVYGYTF. The CDR3 DNA reads as TGTGCCAGCAGCTCATCGAACACCGTCTATGGCTACACCTTC. Full variable domain (outside the CDR3, taken from reference TRBV7-8 and TRBJ1-2): GAGVSQSPRYKVAKRGQDVALRCDPISGHVSLFWYQQALGQGPEFLTYFQNEAQLDKSGLPSDRFFAERPEGSVSTLKIQRTQQEDSAVYLCASSSSNTVYGYTFGSGTRLTVV.

This chain links TRBV9 with TRBJ2-1, with 12 bases that match TRBD2. This CDR3 is 14 amino acids long. Germline CDR1 SGDLS, CDR2 YYNGEE. Trimming at V came to 5 bases and at J to 9 bases, leaving 6 bases not matched to a gene. Here the CDR3 reads CASSLAGGNGEQFF. The CDR3 bases are TGTGCCAGCAGTCTAGCGGGGGGGAACGGTGAGCAGTTCTTC.

The rearrangement joins TRBV6-2 or TRBV6-3 to TRBJ2-7; 8 bases agree with TRBD1. CDR1 and CDR2 from the germline V gene are MNHEY and SVGEGT. The CDR3 runs 15 residues. The V gene end was trimmed by 0 bases and the J gene end by 9 bases; junction bases not matched to a gene: 10. CDR3 coding DNA: TGTGCCAGCAGTTACTCTCAGGGGGCCTACAAAGGGCAGTACTTC. Its translation is CASSYSQGAYKGQYF.

This clone was seen only a few times. The chain uses TRBV13 and TRBJ1-2; 9 nucleotides agree with TRBD1. The CDR3 length is 16 residues. Per germline, CDR1 PRHDT and CDR2 FYEKMQ (reference sequence). J was trimmed by 4 bases and V by 0 bases; bases with no gene match: 6. CDR3 DNA: TGTGCCAGCAGCTTAGGACAGGGGGCCTATTTCTATGGCTACACCTTC. Encoded protein: CASSLGQGAYFYGYTF. The whole variable domain, filled in from reference TRBV13 and TRBJ1-2, reads AAGVIQSPRHLIKEKRETATLKCYPIPRHDTVYWYQQGPGQDPQFLISFYEKMQSDKGSIPDRFSAQQFSDYHSELNMSSLELGDSALYFCASSLGQGAYFYGYTFGSGTRLTVV.

This chain uses TRBV7-2 with TRBJ1-6, with 8 bases identical to TRBD1. This CDR3 comprises 14 residues. Germline CDR1 is SGHTA and CDR2 is FQGNSA. The V and J ends lost 5 bases and 9 bases, in that order; junction bases with no gene match: 6. Here the CDR3 DNA reads TGTGCCAGCAGCCAAAGGACAGGGCGTTCACCCCTCCACTTT. Translated: CASSQRTGRSPLHF.

J is TRBJ1-1 and V is TRBV5-1; D is possibly TRBD1 (6 bases). There are 15 residues in the CDR3. With 2 bases removed from V and 2 bases from J, the gap between germline ends came to 13 bases. The germline V gene has CDR1 SGHRS and CDR2 YFSETQ. The CDR3 sequence is CASSLQGWGNTEAFF. The CDR3 coding sequence is TGCGCCAGCAGCTTACAGGGTTGGGGAAACACTGAAGCTTTCTTT.

The chain uses TRBV2 and TRBJ2-3; 16 bases line up with TRBD2. This CDR3 has 17 residues. Unmatched junction bases numbered 10, after V lost 6 bases and J lost 7 bases. Germline V gives CDR1 SNHLY, CDR2 FYNNEI. CDR3 bases: TGTGCCAGCAGAACCGGGACTAGCGGGGGGGCCGGGTATACGCAGTATTTT. This encodes CASRTGTSGGAGYTQYF.

The rearrangement joins TRBV4-2 to TRBJ2-7; tentative D call: TRBD2 (5 bases). The CDR3 has 14 residues. Trimming stripped 1 base from V and 3 bases from J, with 10 bases between. Germline V gives CDR1 LGHNA, CDR2 YNFKEQ. The CDR3 nucleotides are TGTGCCAGCAGCCAAGCGGGAAGAAGCTACGAGCAGTACTTC. This gives the protein CASSQAGRSYEQYF.

The rearrangement links TRBV6-5 to TRBJ1-3; no clear D gene. V was trimmed by 7 bases and J by 0 bases, leaving 13 bases between them. The CDR3 contains 15 residues. Germline CDR1 reads MNHEY; CDR2 reads SVGAGI. CDR3 sequence reads: CASIGWADSGNTIYF. The CDR3 nucleotides read TGTGCCAGCATCGGTTGGGCCGACTCTGGAAACACCATATATTTT.

This chain uses TRBV9 with TRBJ2-5; 9 positions agree with TRBD1. V was clipped by 2 bases and J by 5 bases; unmatched bases: 10. The length of the CDR3 is 16 residues. Per the germline V gene, CDR1 is SGDLS and CDR2 is YYNGEE. The CDR3 is CASSVATGQGQETQYF. The CDR3 coding sequence is TGTGCCAGCAGCGTTGCCACCGGACAGGGGCAGGAGACCCAGTACTTC.

This chain connects TRBV13 to TRBJ2-7, with TRBD2 identical over 7 bases. Germline trimming cut 5 bases from V and 2 bases from J; bases unmatched to any gene: 9. Germline CDR1 and CDR2: PRHDT and FYEKMQ (reference sequence). CDR3 length: 15 residues. The CDR3 DNA reads TGTGCCAGCAGCCCCGGGGCTAGCGGACCCTACGAGCAGTACTTC. Its translation: CASSPGASGPYEQYF.

This chain joins TRBV2 and TRBJ2-7, with 7 bases identical to TRBD1. The CDR3 has 14 residues. The germline V gene encodes CDR1 SNHLY and CDR2 FYNNEI. Trimming took 7 bases from V and 4 from J; bases not matched to a gene: 10. In DNA form, the CDR3 reads TGTGCCAGCACTCCGGGACAGAGGTCGTACGAGCAGTACTTC. Its translation: CASTPGQRSYEQYF.

The rearrangement links TRBV30 to TRBJ1-5, with D maybe TRBD1 (5 bases). Germline V gene lookup returns CDR1 GTSNPN and CDR2 SVGIG (reference sequence). The germline V and J ends were trimmed by 2 bases and 4 bases, with 12 bases remaining between them. This CDR3 has 14 amino acids. The CDR3 loop is CAWSPMRGNQPQHF. The CDR3 DNA follows: TGTGCCTGGAGTCCCATGCGGGGGAATCAGCCCCAGCATTTT.

V usage is TRBV25-1 and J usage is TRBJ2-5; perhaps TRBD2 as D (6 bases). The V gene's germline CDR1 is MGHDK and CDR2 SYGVNS. V was shortened by 2 bases and J by 0 bases, with 13 bases between the two germline ends. The CDR3 has 16 amino acids. The CDR3 sequence: CASSERRGKYQETQYF. In nucleotides, the CDR3 is TGTGCCAGCAGTGAACGGCGGGGAAAGTACCAAGAGACCCAGTACTTC.

This sequence joins TRBV5-4 and TRBJ2-2; tentative D call: TRBD1 (6 bases). The ends were cut back, 1 base at V and 5 bases at J, with 9 bases in the middle. CDR1 is SGHNT and CDR2 is YYREEE in the germline V gene (reference sequence). This CDR3 comprises 14 residues. The CDR3 DNA follows: TGTGCCAGCAGCTTGCTGCAGGGGACCGGGGAGCTGTTTTTT. It translates to CASSLLQGTGELFF.

This chain uses TRBV10-2 with TRBJ1-1; 8 nucleotides agree with TRBD1. The CDR3 has 13 amino acids. The trim removed 6 bases at V and 4 bases at J, leaving 4 bases unmatched. Germline loops: CDR1 WSHSY, CDR2 SAAADI. This chain's CDR3 is CASRSQGVTEAFF. The CDR3, as DNA: TGCGCCAGCAGATCACAGGGGGTCACTGAAGCTTTCTTT.

The chain combines TRBV9 with TRBJ2-1, with D possibly being TRBD1 (5 bases). V was shortened by 0 bases and J by 5 bases, with 12 bases between the two germline ends. CDR3 length: 15 residues. Germline lookup yields CDR1 SGDLS and CDR2 YYNGEE. The CDR3 protein is CASSVGSGFHNEQFF. The CDR3 nucleotides are TGTGCCAGCAGCGTAGGATCAGGGTTCCACAATGAGCAGTTCTTC.

The chain employs TRBV2 and TRBJ2-2, with D possibly being TRBD1 (5 bases). This CDR3 comprises 16 residues. The V gene lost 4 bases and the J gene lost 4 bases, with 16 bases spanning the gap. Germline CDR1 SNHLY, CDR2 FYNNEI. The CDR3 bases are TGTGCCAGCAGTGCCCGGACGTTTAGGGGCACCGGGGAGCTGTTTTTT. Translation gives CASSARTFRGTGELFF.

The chain links TRBV2 to TRBJ2-1; a possible D gene is TRBD1 (6 bases). Germline V gives CDR1 SNHLY, CDR2 FYNNEI. This CDR3 is built from 15 residues. Trimming cost V 6 bases and J 4 bases, with 16 bases left between them. The CDR3 loop reads CASSPGQIFYNEQFF. The CDR3 DNA is TGTGCCAGCAGCCCCGGACAGATTTTTTACAATGAGCAGTTCTTC.